Below are 17 T cell receptor beta chains sequenced from a single sample in a study of T-cell reconstitution after alpha-beta-depleted transplantation in children. Unique molecular identifiers were used to barcode this TCRbeta library. Each CDR3 protein gets one entry after TCRdb re-called the PCR reads with MiXCR. Of about 500,000 distinct CDR3 sequences listed, about an eighth are singletons. This specimen consisted of PBMCs, mostly from graft donor cells, obtained 180 days after TCRalphabeta/CD19-depleted stem cell transplant. The origin of the receptors is a female patient aged 2 to 10 who had a stem cell transplant for aplastic anemia, so the T cells may come from the graft donor.

In the case of this clonotype: Sequence at one end of the junction differs from germline and may be a read error. V gene TRBV15 combines with J gene TRBJ2-1; 11 nucleotides match TRBD2. The CDR3 runs to 16 residues. The V gene's germline CDR1 is LNHNV and CDR2 YYDKDF (reference sequence). CDR3 DNA: TGTGCCATCAGCAGAGGCAAGACTAGCGGGATAACTGAGCAGTTCTTC. It encodes CAISRGKTSGITEQFF.

This clonotype was counted many times. The J gene is TRBJ1-1, the V gene TRBV7-2; tentative D call: TRBD1 (6 bases). The CDR3 sequence is 13 residues long. Germline V gene data show CDR1 as SGHTA and CDR2 as FQGNSA. V was trimmed by 5 bases and J by 4 bases, leaving 11 bases between them. DNA for the CDR3: TGTGCCAGCAGCCCAAGGGGGGGCACTGAAGCTTTCTTT. Amino acid sequence: CASSPRGGTEAFF.

The chain couples TRBV28 to TRBJ1-1; TRBD1 agrees at 9 bases. The trim removed 6 bases at V and 10 bases at J, leaving 6 bases unmatched. The CDR3 loop spans 12 amino acids. The germline V gene encodes CDR1 MDHEN and CDR2 SYDVKM. CDR3 residues: CASRTGGSSAFF. The CDR3, as DNA: TGTGCCAGCAGGACAGGGGGGAGTTCAGCTTTCTTT.

This clonotype was detected ten times or more. The chain uses TRBV5-1 and TRBJ2-5; TRBD2 matches 7 bases. V lost 1 base, J lost 3 bases, and 3 bases stayed unmatched. The germline CDR1 and CDR2 sequences are SGHRS and YFSETQ. The CDR3 length is 14 residues. In DNA form, the CDR3 reads TGCGCCAGCAGCTTGAACGCGGGAGAAGAGACCCAGTACTTC. This encodes CASSLNAGEETQYF.

V gene TRBV7-2 combines with J gene TRBJ2-5; D possibly corresponds to TRBD2 (5 bases). This CDR3 has 16 residues. V was cut by 7 bases and J by 4 bases, with 22 bases left in between. Per germline, CDR1 SGHTA and CDR2 FQGNSA. The DNA of the CDR3 is TGTGCCAGCAACCGCCCGGGGAGCCCTATTCGAGAGACCCAGTACTTC. As protein: CASNRPGSPIRETQYF.

This clonotype was picked up a small number of times. J is TRBJ2-7 and V is TRBV20-1, with 9 positions matching TRBD2. This CDR3 has 15 residues. V was pared by 3 bases and J by 7 bases, with 13 bases of the junction left unmatched. The germline gives CDR1 DFQATT, CDR2 SNEGSKA (reference sequence). The CDR3: CSASSSGRPAWEQYV. CDR3 in DNA: TGCAGTGCTAGCTCGAGCGGGAGGCCCGCCTGGGAGCAGTACGTC.

The table lists this clonotype with many counts. The chain couples TRBV27 to TRBJ2-1; 13 nucleotides align to TRBD2. The CDR3 runs 17 residues. J gave up 9 bases and V 2 bases, and 10 bases lay outside the gene matches. Germline V gene data show CDR1 as MNHEY and CDR2 as SMNVEV (reference sequence). CDR3 amino acids: CASSLGLAGVYKVEQFF. The CDR3 bases are TGTGCCAGCAGTTTAGGACTAGCGGGGGTCTATAAGGTTGAGCAGTTCTTC.

This rearrangement joins TRBV4-3 to TRBJ2-2, with 8 bases matching TRBD1. CDR1 is LGHNA and CDR2 is YSLEER in the germline V gene. The CDR3 is made up of 14 amino acids. Unmatched junction bases numbered 4, after V lost 6 bases and J lost 4 bases. This CDR3 is CASRTGESTGELFF. The DNA for the CDR3 is TGCGCCAGCAGGACAGGGGAGAGCACCGGGGAGCTGTTTTTT.

This clonotype was counted a few times. V usage is TRBV28 and J usage is TRBJ2-7, with 12 bases fitting TRBD1. V was clipped by 10 bases and J by 3 bases; unmatched bases: 10. Germline V gene sequence: CDR1 MDHEN, CDR2 SYDVKM. This CDR3 has 15 residues. The CDR3 bases are TGTGCCACCCTGTCCCGGGACAGGGGGCTCTACGAGCAGTACTTC. It translates to CATLSRDRGLYEQYF.

V and J are TRBV5-1 and TRBJ2-2, with no clear D. The ends were cut back, 2 bases at V and 7 bases at J, with 6 bases in the middle. CDR3 length equals 12 residues. Germline CDR1 and CDR2: SGHRS and YFSETQ. CDR3 in DNA: TGCGCCAGCAGCTTCAAGGGCGGGGAGCTGTTTTTT. Protein product: CASSFKGGELFF.

The V gene is TRBV7-2, the J gene TRBJ1-1; 7 positions agree with TRBD1. CDR3 length: 13 residues. CDR1 and CDR2 (germline): SGHTA, FQGNSA. V lost 1 base and J lost 7; bases outside the gene matches: 3. CDR3 loop: CASSLGQGLEAFF. The CDR3 nucleotides are TGTGCCAGCAGCTTAGGACAGGGCCTTGAAGCTTTCTTT.

This clonotype was seen more than once but under ten times. The V gene is TRBV18, the J gene TRBJ2-5; D remains ambiguous. The V end was cut by 3 bases, the J end by 5 bases, with 13 bases between. Germline lookup yields CDR1 KGHSH and CDR2 LQKENI. This CDR3 contains 14 residues. DNA of the CDR3: TGTGCCAGCTCACCTCTGCCCCCGACGGAGACCCAGTACTTC. Amino acid sequence: CASSPLPPTETQYF.

J is TRBJ2-4 and V is TRBV4-3, with a tentative D call TRBD2 (5 bases). The CDR3 is made up of 16 amino acids. The V and J ends lost 0 bases and 7 bases respectively, with 16 bases between them. Germline values: CDR1 LGHNA, CDR2 YSLEER. The CDR3 here is CASSQEETRGGNIQYF. CDR3 nucleotides: TGCGCCAGCAGCCAAGAGGAGACTCGGGGTGGGAACATTCAGTACTTC.

Points on this clonotype: The junction departs from the called germline gene at one end, perhaps through a read error. The chain uses TRBV19 and TRBJ1-2; D may be TRBD1 (5 bases). CDR1 and CDR2 (germline): LNHDA, SQIVND (reference sequence). The CDR3 covers 17 residues. CDR3 sequence reads: CASGILWGPPKNYGYTF. The CDR3 nucleotides are TGTGCCAGTGGTATCCTCTGGGGCCCACCAAAAAACTATGGCTACACCTTC.

The chain is built from TRBV5-6 and TRBJ1-1; 12 nucleotides line up with TRBD1. V shed 2 bases, J shed 0 bases, and the junction held 11 bases outside the gene matches. Germline V CDR1 and CDR2: SGHDT, YYEEEE. This CDR3 has 19 amino acids. In DNA, the CDR3 is TGTGCCAGCAGCTTTGGCTGGGGGACAGGGGGCGTATTGAACACTGAAGCTTTCTTT. As protein: CASSFGWGTGGVLNTEAFF.

In DNA form, the CDR3 reads TGCAGTGCTAGAGAGGGGACAGTTGGCTACAATGAGCAGTTCTTC. Translated, it gives CSAREGTVGYNEQFF. This chain connects TRBV20-1 to TRBJ2-1, with TRBD1 identical over 7 bases. This CDR3 is 15 amino acids long. Germline-derived CDR1 and CDR2 are DFQATT and SNEGSKA (reference sequence). J was trimmed by 3 bases and V by 0 bases; bases with no gene match: 5.

The chain has TRBV12-3 or TRBV12-4 and TRBJ1-2, with 7 bases fitting TRBD1. The CDR3 loop spans 14 amino acids. V lost 5 bases, J lost 2 bases, and 5 bases stayed unmatched. CDR3 DNA: TGTGCCAGCAGTCTCAGGGGGATCAACTATGGCTACACCTTC. Its translation is CASSLRGINYGYTF.